A selection of T cell receptor beta chains follows, all from one sample in a study of T cell repertoires in cytomegalovirus infection. TCRdb re-called the reads with MiXCR, one entry per CDR3 protein. The repertoire holds 370,000 or so distinct CDR3 sequences, with approximately 30% as singletons. Their antigens remain unidentified. Sequencing was performed on cultured PBMCs, taken from culture after CMV antigen stimulation. All receptors derive from a human donor in good health (CMV status not recorded). Some clones in this sample may be carry-over from other donors' samples. CDR3s include the opening cysteine and the closing phenylalanine or tryptophan. The order of the fields is V gene, clone size, J gene, D gene, CDR3 DNA, CDR3 protein. A D gene is named only where the DNA matches it firmly. The size entry is marked missing in some rows and otherwise reads once, few, many or a size class.

v_call: TRBV7-2; clone_size: NA; j_call: TRBJ2-7; d_call: NA; cdr3_nt: TGTGCCAGCAGCTTTGGGAAATCCTACGAGCAGTACTTC; cdr3_aa: CASSFGKSYEQYF
v_call: TRBV24-1; clone_size: NA; j_call: TRBJ2-2; d_call: TRBD1; cdr3_nt: TGTGCCACCAGTGATAACCGGGACAGGGACACCGGGGAGCTGTTTTTT; cdr3_aa: CATSDNRDRDTGELFF
v_call: TRBV27; clone_size: NA; j_call: TRBJ2-7; d_call: TRBD2; cdr3_nt: TGTGCCAGTCAAAGGTTCGGGGGGGGTTCCTACGAGCAGTACTTC; cdr3_aa: CASQRFGGGSYEQYF
v_call: TRBV28; clone_size: NA; j_call: TRBJ1-5; d_call: TRBD1; cdr3_nt: TGTGCCAGCAGAGTGGACAGGGGAGGCAATCAGCCCCAGCATTTT; cdr3_aa: CASRVDRGGNQPQHF
v_call: TRBV4-1; clone_size: NA; j_call: TRBJ1-1; d_call: NA; cdr3_nt: TGTGCCAGCAGCCAGACTCGAAGTAGGAGCACTGAAGCTTTCTTT; cdr3_aa: CASSQTRSRSTEAFF
v_call: TRBV27; clone_size: NA; j_call: TRBJ1-5; d_call: TRBD1; cdr3_nt: TGTGCCAGCAGTTCCGGACAGGGCAGATTTCAGCCCCAGCATTTT; cdr3_aa: CASSSGQGRFQPQHF
v_call: TRBV11-2; clone_size: NA; j_call: TRBJ2-3; d_call: NA; cdr3_nt: TGTGCCAGCAGGTCCCGTCTAGGCAAAGATACGCAGTATTTT; cdr3_aa: CASRSRLGKDTQYF
v_call: TRBV19; clone_size: NA; j_call: TRBJ2-3; d_call: NA; cdr3_nt: TGTGCCAGTAGTATTTTTGCGGGAAGCACAGATACGCAGTATTTT; cdr3_aa: CASSIFAGSTDTQYF
v_call: TRBV25-1; clone_size: NA; j_call: TRBJ1-1; d_call: NA; cdr3_nt: TGTGCCAGCAGAGACAACGGTGACACTGAAGCTTTCTTT; cdr3_aa: CASRDNGDTEAFF
v_call: TRBV4-1; clone_size: few; j_call: TRBJ1-4; d_call: TRBD1; cdr3_nt: TGCGCCAGCAGCCAAGACGGGACAGCCTTAAATGAAAAACTGTTTTTT; cdr3_aa: CASSQDGTALNEKLFF
v_call: TRBV7-2; clone_size: few; j_call: TRBJ2-1; d_call: NA; cdr3_nt: TGTGCCAGCAGCTTAAGGCCACTAGGTTACAATGAGCAGTTCTTC; cdr3_aa: CASSLRPLGYNEQFF
v_call: TRBV28; clone_size: NA; j_call: TRBJ2-7; d_call: NA; cdr3_nt: TGTGCCAGCAGTTTATGGGGTGTTACCTACGAGCAGTACTTC; cdr3_aa: CASSLWGVTYEQYF
v_call: TRBV11-2; clone_size: NA; j_call: TRBJ2-7; d_call: NA; cdr3_nt: TGTGCCAGCAGCACAGACACATCCTACGAGCAGTACTTC; cdr3_aa: CASSTDTSYEQYF
v_call: TRBV2; clone_size: NA; j_call: TRBJ1-2; d_call: NA; cdr3_nt: TGTGCCAGCAGTGAGAAAGGACAGAATGTCTATGGCTACACCTTC; cdr3_aa: CASSEKGQNVYGYTF
v_call: TRBV4-1; clone_size: few; j_call: TRBJ2-1; d_call: TRBD2; cdr3_nt: TGCGCCAGCAGCCAATACAATTTACTAGCGTTCAATGAGCAGTTCTTC; cdr3_aa: CASSQYNLLAFNEQFF
v_call: TRBV27; clone_size: few; j_call: TRBJ1-2; d_call: NA; cdr3_nt: TGTGCCAGCTCGGACAGAGCTAACTATGGCTACACCTTC; cdr3_aa: CASSDRANYGYTF
v_call: TRBV5-1; clone_size: NA; j_call: TRBJ2-7; d_call: NA; cdr3_nt: TGCGCCAGCAGCTCGGGCGGCGCAGGGAGTGGCGAGCAGTACTTC; cdr3_aa: CASSSGGAGSGEQYF
v_call: TRBV5-1; clone_size: many; j_call: TRBJ2-3; d_call: NA; cdr3_nt: TGCGCCAGCAGCTTGGCGGGGTTCCCAGATACGCAGTATTTT; cdr3_aa: CASSLAGFPDTQYF
v_call: TRBV15; clone_size: few; j_call: TRBJ2-3; d_call: NA; cdr3_nt: TGTGCCACCAGCAGAGATCTCTGGACAGATACGCAGTATTTT; cdr3_aa: CATSRDLWTDTQYF
v_call: TRBV20-1; clone_size: NA; j_call: TRBJ2-1; d_call: NA; cdr3_nt: TGCAGTGCTAGGGCAGGGGTGGAGGGCAATGAGCAGTTCTTC; cdr3_aa: CSARAGVEGNEQFF
v_call: TRBV4-3; clone_size: few; j_call: TRBJ2-7; d_call: TRBD2; cdr3_nt: TGCGCCAGCAGCCAAGAGCTGGGGGTACTAGCGGGAGATACCTACGAGCAGTACTTC; cdr3_aa: CASSQELGVLAGDTYEQYF
v_call: TRBV10-3; clone_size: NA; j_call: TRBJ2-3; d_call: NA; cdr3_nt: TGTGCCATCAGTGACCCTAGGACAGTTAGCACAGATACGCAGTATTTT; cdr3_aa: CAISDPRTVSTDTQYF
v_call: TRBV7-2; clone_size: NA; j_call: TRBJ1-4; d_call: NA; cdr3_nt: TGTGCCAGCAGCTTAAATCGGGGCCCAAATGAAAAACTGTTTTTT; cdr3_aa: CASSLNRGPNEKLFF
v_call: TRBV12-3/TRBV12-4; clone_size: NA; j_call: TRBJ1-1; d_call: TRBD1; cdr3_nt: TGTGCCAGCAGTAGACAGGGGCGAGGTGAAGCTTTCTTT; cdr3_aa: CASSRQGRGEAFF
v_call: TRBV7-8; clone_size: NA; j_call: TRBJ2-1; d_call: TRBD2; cdr3_nt: TGTGCCAGCAACCTACTGGGGACTAGCGGGACCTACAATGAGCAGTTCTTC; cdr3_aa: CASNLLGTSGTYNEQFF
v_call: TRBV28; clone_size: few; j_call: TRBJ1-1; d_call: NA; cdr3_nt: TGTGCCAGCAGTTTATCAACCCCACTTGAAGCTTTCTTT; cdr3_aa: CASSLSTPLEAFF
v_call: TRBV5-8; clone_size: many; j_call: TRBJ2-6; d_call: TRBD1; cdr3_nt: TGTGCCAGCAGCTTGCAGGGGGTACACTCTGGGGCCAACGTCCTGACTTTC; cdr3_aa: CASSLQGVHSGANVLTF
v_call: TRBV19; clone_size: few; j_call: TRBJ2-3; d_call: NA; cdr3_nt: TGTGCCAGTAGTAACTCACCTAGCACAGATACGCAGTATTTT; cdr3_aa: CASSNSPSTDTQYF
v_call: TRBV6-2/TRBV6-3; clone_size: NA; j_call: TRBJ2-1; d_call: TRBD2; cdr3_nt: TGTGCCAGCAGTTACTCATCCACGACTAGCGGAGACTACAATGAGCAGTTCTTC; cdr3_aa: CASSYSSTTSGDYNEQFF
v_call: TRBV7-2; clone_size: few; j_call: TRBJ2-1; d_call: NA; cdr3_nt: TGTGCCAGCAGCTCACCGACTGAAGATGAGCAGTTCTTC; cdr3_aa: CASSSPTEDEQFF
v_call: TRBV7-6; clone_size: NA; j_call: TRBJ2-3; d_call: NA; cdr3_nt: TGTGCCAGCAGCTTATGGCGGACCGGCACAGATACGCAGTATTTT; cdr3_aa: CASSLWRTGTDTQYF
v_call: TRBV6-2/TRBV6-3; clone_size: NA; j_call: TRBJ2-3; d_call: TRBD2; cdr3_nt: TGTGCCAGCAGTTACCGGACCGGGACTAGCGAGACAGATACGCAGTATTTT; cdr3_aa: CASSYRTGTSETDTQYF
v_call: TRBV7-9; clone_size: NA; j_call: TRBJ2-3; d_call: TRBD2; cdr3_nt: TGTGCCAGCAGCCCGAGCGGGAGTAATCGCGGCACAGATACGCAGTATTTT; cdr3_aa: CASSPSGSNRGTDTQYF
v_call: TRBV29-1; clone_size: NA; j_call: TRBJ2-7; d_call: NA; cdr3_nt: TGCAGCGCAACGTCTTCTTCGTCGGGCGAGCAGTACTTC; cdr3_aa: CSATSSSSGEQYF
v_call: TRBV28; clone_size: NA; j_call: TRBJ2-7; d_call: TRBD2; cdr3_nt: TGTGCCAGCAGTTTCATCGGACTAGCGGGAGGCCACTCCCCCTACGAGCAGTACTTC; cdr3_aa: CASSFIGLAGGHSPYEQYF
v_call: TRBV19; clone_size: few; j_call: TRBJ1-5; d_call: NA; cdr3_nt: TGTGCCAGTAAGGAGAGAAGCAATCAGCCCCAGCATTTT; cdr3_aa: CASKERSNQPQHF
v_call: TRBV12-3/TRBV12-4; clone_size: NA; j_call: TRBJ2-2; d_call: NA; cdr3_nt: TGTGCCAGCAGTCCCCTATGGGAGCTGTTTTTT; cdr3_aa: CASSPLWELFF
v_call: TRBV28; clone_size: NA; j_call: TRBJ2-7; d_call: NA; cdr3_nt: TGTGCCAGCAGTTTATTCGAGGGACGGCGCTCCTACGAGCAGTACTTC; cdr3_aa: CASSLFEGRRSYEQYF
v_call: TRBV12-5; clone_size: many; j_call: TRBJ1-1; d_call: NA; cdr3_nt: TGTGCTAGTGGTTTGGGCGGATGGGACACTGAAGCTTTCTTT; cdr3_aa: CASGLGGWDTEAFF
v_call: TRBV7-2; clone_size: few; j_call: TRBJ1-1; d_call: NA; cdr3_nt: TGTGCCAGCAGCTTAAGTTGGGGGGGAGAAGCTTTCTTT; cdr3_aa: CASSLSWGGEAFF
v_call: TRBV18; clone_size: NA; j_call: TRBJ1-3; d_call: NA; cdr3_nt: TGTGCCAGCTCCCCGGTGGACGGATACTCTGGAAACACCATATATTTT; cdr3_aa: CASSPVDGYSGNTIYF
v_call: TRBV7-9; clone_size: NA; j_call: TRBJ1-1; d_call: NA; cdr3_nt: TGTGCCAGCAGCCCGACGACAGAGAACACTGAAGCTTTCTTT; cdr3_aa: CASSPTTENTEAFF
v_call: TRBV14; clone_size: NA; j_call: TRBJ2-1; d_call: TRBD1; cdr3_nt: TGTGCCAGCAGTCGGACAGGGGGCAAGCGGAATGAGCAGTTCTTC; cdr3_aa: CASSRTGGKRNEQFF
v_call: TRBV27; clone_size: few; j_call: TRBJ2-1; d_call: NA; cdr3_nt: TGTGCCAGCAGTTCTCGGGACTACAATGAGCAGTTCTTC; cdr3_aa: CASSSRDYNEQFF
v_call: TRBV7-9; clone_size: NA; j_call: TRBJ1-5; d_call: NA; cdr3_nt: TGTGCCAGCAGCTTAAGTCGTCAGCCCCAGCATTTT; cdr3_aa: CASSLSRQPQHF
v_call: TRBV7-2; clone_size: NA; j_call: TRBJ2-1; d_call: NA; cdr3_nt: TGTGCCAGCAGCTTAGCTCAGGGTCATGAGCAGTTCTTC; cdr3_aa: CASSLAQGHEQFF
v_call: TRBV7-9; clone_size: NA; j_call: TRBJ2-6; d_call: NA; cdr3_nt: TGTGCCAGCAGCCACTCCGGGAGCAACAACGTCCTGACTTTC; cdr3_aa: CASSHSGSNNVLTF
v_call: TRBV7-8; clone_size: few; j_call: TRBJ2-7; d_call: TRBD2; cdr3_nt: TGTGCCAGCAGCTTAGTAGCGGGAGAGGTGTACGAGCAGTACTTC; cdr3_aa: CASSLVAGEVYEQYF
v_call: TRBV12-3/TRBV12-4; clone_size: few; j_call: TRBJ2-1; d_call: TRBD2; cdr3_nt: TGTGCCAGCAGCAGTTATAGCGGGAGCCACTACAATGAGCAGTTCTTC; cdr3_aa: CASSSYSGSHYNEQFF
v_call: TRBV20-1; clone_size: NA; j_call: TRBJ2-7; d_call: TRBD2; cdr3_nt: TGCAGTGCCCCTCTAGCGGGAGGGCTGACCGAGCAGTACTTC; cdr3_aa: CSAPLAGGLTEQYF
v_call: TRBV20-1; clone_size: NA; j_call: TRBJ2-1; d_call: NA; cdr3_nt: TGCAGTGCTAGAGACCGTTTTGGCGATGAGCAGTTCTTC; cdr3_aa: CSARDRFGDEQFF
v_call: TRBV7-9; clone_size: few; j_call: TRBJ2-3; d_call: NA; cdr3_nt: TGTGCCAGCACCAGGCTGGGGGAGGCCGCAGATACGCAGTATTTT; cdr3_aa: CASTRLGEAADTQYF
v_call: TRBV28; clone_size: NA; j_call: TRBJ2-3; d_call: NA; cdr3_nt: TGTGCCAGCACCCTCCCCGGGACAGATACGCAGTATTTT; cdr3_aa: CASTLPGTDTQYF